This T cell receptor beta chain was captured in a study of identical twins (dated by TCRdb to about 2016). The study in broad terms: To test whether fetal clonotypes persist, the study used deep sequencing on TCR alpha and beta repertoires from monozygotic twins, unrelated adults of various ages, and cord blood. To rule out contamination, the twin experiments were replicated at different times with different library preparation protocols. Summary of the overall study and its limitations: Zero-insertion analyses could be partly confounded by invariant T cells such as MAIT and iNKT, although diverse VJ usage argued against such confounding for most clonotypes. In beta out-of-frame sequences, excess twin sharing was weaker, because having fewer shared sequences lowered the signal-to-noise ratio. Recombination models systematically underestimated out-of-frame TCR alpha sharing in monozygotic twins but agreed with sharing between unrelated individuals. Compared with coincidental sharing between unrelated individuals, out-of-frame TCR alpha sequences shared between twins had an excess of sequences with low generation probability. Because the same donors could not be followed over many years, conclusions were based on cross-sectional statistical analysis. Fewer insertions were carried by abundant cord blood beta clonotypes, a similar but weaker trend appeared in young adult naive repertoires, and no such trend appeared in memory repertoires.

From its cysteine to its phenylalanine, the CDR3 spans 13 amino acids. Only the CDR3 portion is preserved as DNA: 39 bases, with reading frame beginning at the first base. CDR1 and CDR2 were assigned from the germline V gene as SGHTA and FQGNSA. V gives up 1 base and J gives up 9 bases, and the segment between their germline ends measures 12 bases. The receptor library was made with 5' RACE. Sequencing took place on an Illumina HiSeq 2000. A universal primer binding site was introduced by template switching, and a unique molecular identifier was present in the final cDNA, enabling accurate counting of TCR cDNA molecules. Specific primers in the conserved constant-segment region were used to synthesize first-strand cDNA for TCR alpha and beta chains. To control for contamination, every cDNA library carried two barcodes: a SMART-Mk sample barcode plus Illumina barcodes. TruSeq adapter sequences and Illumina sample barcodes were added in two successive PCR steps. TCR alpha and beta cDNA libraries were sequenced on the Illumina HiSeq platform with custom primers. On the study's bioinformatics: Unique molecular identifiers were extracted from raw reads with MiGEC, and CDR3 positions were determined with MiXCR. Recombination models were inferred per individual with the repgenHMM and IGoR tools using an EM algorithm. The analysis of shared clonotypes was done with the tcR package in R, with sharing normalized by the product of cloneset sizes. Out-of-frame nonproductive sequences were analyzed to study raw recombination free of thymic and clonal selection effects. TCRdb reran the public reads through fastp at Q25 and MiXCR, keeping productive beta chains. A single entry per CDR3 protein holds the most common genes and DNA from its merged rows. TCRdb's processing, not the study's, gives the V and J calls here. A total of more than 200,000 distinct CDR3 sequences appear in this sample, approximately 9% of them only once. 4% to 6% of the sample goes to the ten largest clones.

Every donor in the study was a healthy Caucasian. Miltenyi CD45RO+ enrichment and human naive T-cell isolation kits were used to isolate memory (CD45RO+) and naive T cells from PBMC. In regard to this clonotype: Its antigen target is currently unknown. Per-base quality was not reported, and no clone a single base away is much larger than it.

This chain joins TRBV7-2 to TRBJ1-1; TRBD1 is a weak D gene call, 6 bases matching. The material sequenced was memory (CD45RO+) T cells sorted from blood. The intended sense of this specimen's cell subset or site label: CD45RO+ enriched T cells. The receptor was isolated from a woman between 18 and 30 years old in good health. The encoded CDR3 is CASSLEGGHQAFF. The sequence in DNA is TGTGCCAGCAGCTTAGAGGGGGGGCACCAAGCTTTCTTT.